The 27 T cell receptor beta chains below all came from one sample that was sequenced in a study of response to subunit inactivated influenza vaccine. TCRdb re-called the RT-PCR reads through MiXCR, storing one row per CDR3 protein. The sample lists fewer than 250,000 distinct CDR3 sequences, roughly 14% occurring once. This specimen was CD8+ T cells sorted from PBMCs, taken 5 to 6 days after vaccination. These TCRs come from a man aged 50 to 59 who received an inactivated influenza vaccine.

Only a few counts were recorded for this clonotype. The chain employs TRBV6-2 or TRBV6-3 and TRBJ2-1; D may be TRBD1 or TRBD2 (5 bases each). V was cut by 5 bases and J by 4 bases, with 9 bases left in between. CDR3 length: 13 residues. Germline CDR1 reads MNHEY; CDR2 reads SVGEGT. The CDR3: CASSQGTYNEQFF. Here the CDR3 DNA reads TGTGCCAGCAGTCAAGGGACGTACAATGAGCAGTTCTTC.

This clonotype was recorded at least ten times. J is TRBJ2-3 and V is TRBV9; TRBD1 matches 10 bases. After removal of 3 bases from V and 5 bases from J, the junction contained 9 bases not matched to a gene. The CDR3 contains 16 residues. Germline V CDR1 and CDR2: SGDLS, YYNGEE. Here the CDR3 DNA reads TGTGCCAGCAGCGCCGGGACAGGGGTAGTAAGAGATACGCAGTATTTT. Residues: CASSAGTGVVRDTQYF.

This clonotype turned up a few times. The CDR3 DNA reads TGCGCCAGCAGCCATCCGGGACTTTTACCCTACGAGCAGTACTTC. Amino acid sequence: CASSHPGLLPYEQYF. This rearrangement joins TRBV4-1 to TRBJ2-7, with TRBD2 as a possible D gene (6 bases). The germline gives CDR1 MGHRA, CDR2 YSYEKL. CDR3 size: 15 residues. Trimming removed 3 bases at V and 2 bases at J, with 14 bases between.

The chain employs TRBV15 and TRBJ2-3; D unclear. There are 14 residues in the CDR3. V lost 3 bases and J 1 base, leaving 8 bases between the germline ends. Germline V gene data show CDR1 as LNHNV and CDR2 as YYDKDF (reference sequence). Here the CDR3 DNA reads TGTGCCACCAGCAGTAGCCGCGGCACAGATACGCAGTATTTT. This gives the protein CATSSSRGTDTQYF.

The rearrangement links TRBV30 to TRBJ2-7, with 9 bases that match TRBD1. CDR1 GTSNPN and CDR2 SVGIG come from the germline V gene (reference sequence). V lost 6 bases to trimming and J lost 4 bases; unmatched junction nucleotides: 4. This CDR3 comprises 12 residues. CDR3 residues: CACRDREYEQYF. The CDR3 DNA sequence: TGTGCCTGCCGGGACAGGGAATACGAGCAGTACTTC.

This clonotype was detected a few times. The V and J genes are TRBV6-5 and TRBJ2-1; D not certain. CDR1 and CDR2 (germline): MNHEY, SVGAGI. Trimming removed 3 bases from V and 8 bases from J, with 5 bases in between. This CDR3 comprises 11 residues. CDR3 amino acids: CASSYADEQFF. The CDR3 DNA reads TGTGCCAGCAGTTATGCCGATGAGCAGTTCTTC.

This clonotype was detected only a few times. The chain is built from TRBV15 and TRBJ1-2, with 9 bases identical to TRBD1. Per the germline V gene, CDR1 is LNHNV and CDR2 is YYDKDF (reference sequence). V shed 4 bases, J shed 3 bases, and the junction held 6 bases outside the gene matches. The CDR3 has 15 residues. CDR3 residues: CATSTGQGLDYGYTF. The CDR3 DNA reads TGTGCCACCAGCACTGGACAGGGGCTAGACTATGGCTACACCTTC.

The chain uses TRBV7-9 and TRBJ1-1; D gene uncertain. From germline, CDR1 is SEHNR and CDR2 FQNEAQ (reference sequence). The CDR3 sequence is 14 residues long. Trimming removed 5 bases from V and 1 base from J, with 11 bases in between. Here the CDR3 DNA reads TGTGCCAGCAGCCTAGGCGAGCCGAACACTGAAGCTTTCTTT. This translates into CASSLGEPNTEAFF.

The gene calls are TRBV19 and TRBJ2-7; 7 nucleotides agree with TRBD1. Germline assignment: CDR1 LNHDA and CDR2 SQIVND (reference sequence). The CDR3 is 14 residues long. The J segment lost 7 bases and the V segment lost 3 bases, leaving 9 bases of the junction unmatched. CDR3 nucleotide sequence: TGTGCCAGTAGTATGGGTACAGGGGTTTGGGAGCAGTACTTC. It encodes CASSMGTGVWEQYF.

The chain employs TRBV27 and TRBJ2-1; 12 positions agree with TRBD2. The trim removed 5 bases at V and 6 bases at J, leaving 14 bases unmatched. The CDR3 sequence is 18 residues long. CDR1 and CDR2 (germline): MNHEY, SMNVEV (reference sequence). The CDR3, as DNA: TGTGCCAGCAGTCAACAATTAACGGGACTAGCGGGTTTCAATGAGCAGTTCTTC. Encoded protein: CASSQQLTGLAGFNEQFF.

This clonotype was counted at least ten times. V gene TRBV6-5 combines with J gene TRBJ2-1, with D maybe TRBD1 (5 bases). Trimming cost V 0 bases and J 6 bases, with 9 bases left between them. The CDR3 contains 14 residues. The germline gives CDR1 MNHEY, CDR2 SVGAGI. The CDR3, as DNA: TGTGCCAGCAGTTACTCCGACAGTTTCAATGAGCAGTTCTTC. It yields the protein CASSYSDSFNEQFF.

This clonotype turned up a few times. V is TRBV4-3 and J is TRBJ1-4, with a weak D call TRBD1 (6 bases). The germline V and J ends were trimmed by 0 bases and 10 bases, with 15 bases remaining between them. The CDR3 totals 15 residues. Germline V gene lookup returns CDR1 LGHNA and CDR2 YSLEER. CDR3 loop: CASSQDHRAGGKLFF. The CDR3 bases are TGCGCCAGCAGCCAAGATCACAGGGCCGGTGGAAAACTGTTTTTT.

The chain employs TRBV6-5 and TRBJ2-2; D is undetermined. V was shortened by 5 bases and J by 7 bases, with 8 bases between the two germline ends. CDR3 length: 12 amino acids. Germline V gene sequence: CDR1 MNHEY, CDR2 SVGAGI. The CDR3 DNA follows: TGTGCCAGCAGTATAGCAGGCGGGGAGCTGTTTTTT. Translated, it gives CASSIAGGELFF.

At least ten counts were recorded for this clonotype. The chain combines TRBV29-1 with TRBJ2-7; TRBD2 matches at 7 bases. Germline V lookup: CDR1 SQVTM, CDR2 ANQGSEA. J lost 2 bases, V lost 1 base, and 8 bases had no gene match. This CDR3 has 15 residues. The CDR3 loop is CSVEVRLAEPYEQYF. CDR3 DNA sequence: TGCAGCGTTGAAGTCCGACTAGCAGAACCCTACGAGCAGTACTTC.

The rearrangement links TRBV7-8 to TRBJ1-6, with D tentatively TRBD1 (5 bases). V was clipped by 2 bases and J by 8 bases, with 16 bases between them. CDR3 length: 16 residues. From germline, CDR1 is SGHVS and CDR2 FQNEAQ. CDR3 region: CASSLSLEGFYSPLHF. CDR3 bases: TGTGCCAGCAGCTTATCCCTGGAGGGGTTTTATTCACCCCTCCACTTT.

The gene calls are TRBV3-1 and TRBJ1-1; D call uncertain. Germline-derived CDR1 and CDR2 are LGHDT and YNNKEL (reference sequence). V gave up 0 bases and J gave up 3 bases, with 11 bases separating them. The CDR3 sequence is 15 residues long. In DNA, the CDR3 is TGTGCCAGCAGCCAAGATCGGCATTTTCACACTGAAGCTTTCTTT. Residues: CASSQDRHFHTEAFF.

V usage is TRBV25-1 and J usage is TRBJ1-2, with D uncertain. V gave up 4 bases and J gave up 8 bases, with 17 bases separating them. Looked up from germline, CDR1 is MGHDK and CDR2 is SYGVNS. The CDR3 sequence is 14 residues long. The CDR3 region is CASSGTNGLGGYTF. DNA of the CDR3: TGTGCCAGCAGTGGGACGAATGGGCTGGGGGGCTACACCTTC.

The table lists this clonotype with a few counts. The rearrangement links TRBV7-8 to TRBJ2-5; no firm D call. Trimming took 5 bases from V and 4 from J, leaving 11 bases between them. This CDR3 has 13 residues. The germline V gene has CDR1 SGHVS and CDR2 FQNEAQ. The CDR3 sequence: CASSPEYRETQYF. As DNA, the CDR3 is TGTGCCAGCAGCCCAGAATATCGAGAGACCCAGTACTTC.

The chain uses TRBV7-9 and TRBJ2-1; the D is unclear. V lost 3 bases to trimming and J lost 9 bases, with 6 bases between them. Germline CDR1 is SEHNR and CDR2 is FQNEAQ (reference sequence). There are 11 residues in the CDR3. The CDR3 DNA sequence: TGTGCCAGCAGCTTCCCAAGTGAGCAGTTCTTC. Protein sequence: CASSFPSEQFF.

J is TRBJ1-1 and V is TRBV6-5; D unclear. Germline CDR1 and CDR2: MNHEY and SVGAGI. Trimming cost V 8 bases and J 3 bases, with 7 bases left between them. The CDR3 is 11 amino acids. The chain's CDR3 is CASQKYTEAFF. CDR3 coding DNA: TGTGCCAGCCAGAAGTACACTGAAGCTTTCTTT.

CDR3 residues: CASSHGRLVGSEQYF. In DNA form, the CDR3 reads TGCGCCAGCAGCCACGGACGACTAGTCGGCTCCGAGCAGTACTTC. The chain has TRBV4-3 and TRBJ2-7; TRBD2 might be the D (6 bases). The germline V gene has CDR1 LGHNA and CDR2 YSLEER. This CDR3 region has 15 residues. Trimming cost V 3 bases and J 6 bases, with 18 bases left between them.

This clonotype was observed a handful of times. The J gene is TRBJ2-5, the V gene TRBV25-1, with D perhaps matching TRBD2 (5 bases). This CDR3 spans 15 amino acids. The V and J ends lost 2 bases and 10 bases respectively, with 20 bases between them. Per germline, CDR1 MGHDK and CDR2 SYGVNS. The CDR3 spells CASSELGPSRVGQYF. CDR3 in DNA: TGTGCCAGCAGTGAACTCGGGCCCTCGAGGGTTGGCCAGTACTTC.

This chain links TRBV3-1 with TRBJ2-7; D is possibly TRBD2 (6 bases). From germline, CDR1 is LGHDT and CDR2 YNNKEL (reference sequence). Trimming stripped 0 bases from V and 3 bases from J, with 18 bases between. The CDR3 has 17 amino acids. The CDR3 DNA follows: TGTGCCAGCAGCCAAGATCGGGGCGATAGCGGAAGCTACGAGCAGTACTTC. Protein: CASSQDRGDSGSYEQYF.

The table lists this clonotype with a few counts. The V call is TRBV24-1, the J call TRBJ2-5; TRBD1 agrees at 10 bases. The CDR3 has 17 residues. From germline, CDR1 is KGHDR and CDR2 SFDVKD. V trimming: 0 bases; J trimming: 0 bases; junction bases outside the gene matches: 3. CDR3 sequence (DNA): TGTGCCACCAGTGATTTGCACGGGACAGGGGACCAAGAGACCCAGTACTTC. Translating gives CATSDLHGTGDQETQYF.

The V and J genes are TRBV7-9 and TRBJ1-4; TRBD1 might be the D (5 bases). CDR3 length: 15 amino acids. CDR1 and CDR2 (germline): SEHNR, FQNEAQ (reference sequence). V was clipped by 4 bases and J by 8 bases, with 17 bases between them. CDR3: CASSSKGLGPEKLFF. The CDR3 nucleotides are TGTGCCAGCAGCTCGAAGGGACTCGGACCCGAAAAACTGTTTTTT.

CDR3 sequence reads: CSARGQLSYEQYF. In nucleotides, the CDR3 is TGCAGTGCTAGAGGACAGCTATCCTACGAGCAGTACTTC. V is TRBV20-1 and J is TRBJ2-7; a weak D match, TRBD1 (5 bases). The ends were cut back, 1 base at V and 1 base at J, with 8 bases in the middle. Germline CDR1 DFQATT, CDR2 SNEGSKA (reference sequence). The CDR3 has 13 amino acids.

This clonotype was recorded many times. The rearrangement joins TRBV24-1 to TRBJ2-1; the match to TRBD2 covers 8 bases. The J segment lost 8 bases and the V segment lost 0 bases, leaving 5 bases of the junction unmatched. The CDR3 is made up of 15 amino acids. Per germline, CDR1 KGHDR and CDR2 SFDVKD. CDR3 bases: TGTGCCACCAGTGATTTGCAAGCGGGGGTACATGAGCAGTTCTTC. Amino acid sequence: CATSDLQAGVHEQFF.